This T cell receptor beta chain was observed in a study of cytomegalovirus exposure and HLA in healthy donors. Whole-study findings and limits: There were several of the most significant clusters that appeared linked to common viral pathogens in a later analysis.

The study sampled nominally healthy donors, though unrecorded immune exposures were likely. The CDR3 contains 11 residues. The V and J ends lost 8 bases and 7 bases respectively, with 12 bases between them. The germline gives CDR1 MDHEN, CDR2 SYDVKM. PCR employed 60 Vbeta and 13 Jbeta primers. The repertoire was sequenced with immunoSEQ multiplex PCR; TCRdb's copy has only in-frame clones and lacks some. The profile shows fewer than 200,000 clones, about 79% of them singletons. To note about this clone: Its antigen is not identified.

The sequencing sample was made of PBMCs. This clonotype was obtained from a woman aged 45-65 years in good health and CMV-seropositive. The rearrangement links TRBV28 to TRBJ2-7; weak D call: TRBD2 (5 bases). The CDR3 loop reads CASAFPGEQYF. The CDR3, as DNA: TGTGCCAGCGCTTTCCCGGGGGAGCAGTACTTC.